This T cell receptor beta chain was observed in a study of blood T cell repertoires in COVID-19. The overall study: T cells, B-cell-depleted T cells, or PBMCs provided the cDNA or gDNA that served as material.

The assay was immunoSEQ multiplex PCR, and TCRdb's table has in-frame clones only and misses some. This sample has roughly 380,000 clones; around 87% occur once, and the top ten carry approximately 1.2%. Researchers sorted participants into cohorts using their self-reported clinical history. CDR3 size: 13 residues. CDR1 SGDLS and CDR2 YYNGEE come from the germline V gene. The V end was cut by 3 bases, the J end by 7 bases, with 14 bases between. This clonotype originated in a man under 40 who had recovered from COVID-19. The chain is built from TRBV9 and TRBJ2-7; maybe TRBD2 (6 bases). The sample was PBMCs or T cells enriched from blood (not recorded which). The DNA of the CDR3 is TGTGCCAGCAGCGGCAGCGCGGGGCGTGAGCAGTACTTC. It specifies CASSGSAGREQYF.